This T cell receptor (beta chain) stems from a study of neoadjuvant nivolumab and ipilimumab in lung cancer. Background on the study: The combination arm added day-1 ipilimumab 1 mg/kg to nivolumab 3 mg/kg on days 1, 15, 29.

In the case of this clone: The antigen is not known.

Measured with immunoSEQ multiplex PCR; TCRdb has only the in-frame clones, and not every one. The sample includes a few thousand clones, 90% to 95% of them seen just once. General observations from the study: From pretherapy to surgery, tumor richness and clonality rose with dual therapy. A small number of samples were TCR sequenced. Resected tumors had greater TCR richness and clonality than uninvolved lung.

With 6 bases clipped from V and 6 bases from J, the junction kept 7 bases outside the gene matches. CDR1 LNHDA and CDR2 SQIVND come from the germline V gene (reference sequence). The CDR3 consists of 16 residues. The source material was blood, sampled after neoadjuvant nivolumab, alone or with ipilimumab, at or shortly before surgery. The gene calls are TRBV19 and TRBJ2-1; TRBD2 matches 14 bases. The clonotype was recovered from an adult with non-small cell lung cancer. Some clones in this sample may be carry-over from other donors' samples. The CDR3 nucleotides read TGTGCCAGTAGGAGACCCGGGACTAGCGGGAGCAATGAGCAGTTCTTC. Translation gives CASRRPGTSGSNEQFF.